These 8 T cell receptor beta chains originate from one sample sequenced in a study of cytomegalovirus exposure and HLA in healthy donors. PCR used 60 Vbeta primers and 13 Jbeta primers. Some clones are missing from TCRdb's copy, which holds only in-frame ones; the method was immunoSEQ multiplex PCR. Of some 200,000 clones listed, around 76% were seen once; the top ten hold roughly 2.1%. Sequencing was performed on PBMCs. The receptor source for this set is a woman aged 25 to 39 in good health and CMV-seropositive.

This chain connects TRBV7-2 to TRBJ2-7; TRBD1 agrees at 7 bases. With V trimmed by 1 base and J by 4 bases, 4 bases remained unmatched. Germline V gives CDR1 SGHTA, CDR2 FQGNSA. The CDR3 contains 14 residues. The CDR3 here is CASSLGDSGYEQYF. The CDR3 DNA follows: TGTGCCAGCAGCTTAGGGGACAGTGGGTACGAGCAGTACTTC.

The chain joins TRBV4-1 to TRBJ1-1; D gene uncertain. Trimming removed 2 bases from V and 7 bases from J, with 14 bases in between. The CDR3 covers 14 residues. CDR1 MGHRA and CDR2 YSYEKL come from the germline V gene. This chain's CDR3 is CASSQRTEVDEAFF. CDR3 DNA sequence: TGCGCCAGCAGCCAAAGAACGGAGGTAGATGAAGCTTTCTTT.

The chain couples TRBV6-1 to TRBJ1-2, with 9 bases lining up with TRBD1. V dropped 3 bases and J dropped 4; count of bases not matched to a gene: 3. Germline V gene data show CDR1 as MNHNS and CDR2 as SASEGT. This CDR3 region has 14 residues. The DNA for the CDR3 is TGTGCCAGCAGTGAGGTGGACAGGGGCTATGGCTACACCTTC. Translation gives CASSEVDRGYGYTF.

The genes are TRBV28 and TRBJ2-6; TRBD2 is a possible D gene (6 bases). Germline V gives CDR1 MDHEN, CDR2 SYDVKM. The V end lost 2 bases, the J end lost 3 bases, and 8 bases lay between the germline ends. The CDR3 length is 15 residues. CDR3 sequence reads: CASSLPGGGANVLTF. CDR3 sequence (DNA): TGTGCCAGCAGTTTACCCGGGGGTGGGGCCAACGTCCTGACTTTC.

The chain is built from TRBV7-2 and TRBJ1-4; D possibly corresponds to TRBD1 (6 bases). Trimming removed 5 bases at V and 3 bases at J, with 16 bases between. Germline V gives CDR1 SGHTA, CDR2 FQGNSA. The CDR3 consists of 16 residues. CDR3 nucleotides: TGTGCCAGCAGCCTCCCTCGAGGGGGAGCTAATGAAAAACTGTTTTTT. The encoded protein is CASSLPRGGANEKLFF. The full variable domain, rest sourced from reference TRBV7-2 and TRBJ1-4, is GAGVSQSPSNKVTEKGKDVELRCDPISGHTALYWYRQSLGQGLEFLIYFQGNSAPDKSGLPSDRFSAERTGGSVSTLTIQRTQQEDSAVYLCASSLPRGGANEKLFFGSGTQLSVL.

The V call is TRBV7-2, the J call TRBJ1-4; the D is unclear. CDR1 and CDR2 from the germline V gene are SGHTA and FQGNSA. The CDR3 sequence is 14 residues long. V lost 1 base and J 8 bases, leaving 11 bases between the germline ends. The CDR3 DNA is TGTGCCAGCAGCTTAGAGCCTACGGGGGAAAAACTGTTTTTT. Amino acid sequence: CASSLEPTGEKLFF.

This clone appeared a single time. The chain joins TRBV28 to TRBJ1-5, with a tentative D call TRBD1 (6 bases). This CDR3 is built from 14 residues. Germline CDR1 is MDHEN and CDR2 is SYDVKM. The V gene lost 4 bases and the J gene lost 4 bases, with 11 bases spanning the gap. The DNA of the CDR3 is TGTGCCAGCAGTTCCACAGGGTTTAATCAGCCCCAGCATTTT. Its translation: CASSSTGFNQPQHF.

CDR3 sequence: CASSLWTGGFTEAFF. CDR3 DNA sequence: TGTGCCAGCAGCTTGTGGACAGGGGGGTTCACTGAAGCTTTCTTT. The chain is built from TRBV5-6 and TRBJ1-1, with 10 nucleotides matching TRBD1. Germline CDR1 is SGHDT and CDR2 is YYEEEE. The J segment lost 4 bases and the V segment lost 1 base, leaving 4 bases of the junction unmatched. This CDR3 comprises 15 residues.